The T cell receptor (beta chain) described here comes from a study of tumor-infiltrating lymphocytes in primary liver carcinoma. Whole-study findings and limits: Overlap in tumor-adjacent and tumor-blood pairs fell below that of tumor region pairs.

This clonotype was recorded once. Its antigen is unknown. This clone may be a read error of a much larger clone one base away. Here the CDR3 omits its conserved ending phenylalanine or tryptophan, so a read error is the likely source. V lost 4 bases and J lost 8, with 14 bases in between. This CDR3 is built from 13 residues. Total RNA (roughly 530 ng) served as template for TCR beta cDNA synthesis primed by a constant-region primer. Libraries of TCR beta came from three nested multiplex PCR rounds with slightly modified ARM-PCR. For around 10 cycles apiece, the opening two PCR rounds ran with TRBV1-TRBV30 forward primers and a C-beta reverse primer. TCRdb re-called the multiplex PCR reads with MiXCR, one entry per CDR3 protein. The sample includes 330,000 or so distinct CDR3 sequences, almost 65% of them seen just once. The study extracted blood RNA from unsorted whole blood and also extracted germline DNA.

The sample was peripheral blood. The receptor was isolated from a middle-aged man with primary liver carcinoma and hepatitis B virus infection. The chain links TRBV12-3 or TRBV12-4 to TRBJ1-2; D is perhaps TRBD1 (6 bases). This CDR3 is CASSSGAREGYTL. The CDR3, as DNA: TGTGCCAGCAGTTCAGGGGCGCGAGAGGGCTACACCTTA.